Below, 26 T cell receptor beta chains from the same sample are listed, as sequenced in a study of radiation and T cells in renal cell carcinoma (dated by TCRdb to 2019 to 2021). According to the study, the label for this sample's time point signals: baseline pretreatment blood. The label giving this sample's treatment or condition can be read as: 15 Gy SBRT to primary tumor, nephrectomy 4 weeks later. Library preparation employed the immunoSEQ multiplex PCR assay. In its TCRdb copy, this immuneACCESS table keeps in-frame sequences only and misses some clones. Where compared with another copy, unresolved V genes explain less than half of these, and the others have no known cause. Recorded for this sample are about 140,000 clones; 83% of them occurred a single time. Roughly 25% of the sample comes from the top ten. The sample consisted of blood, taken from a patient whose treatment included radiotherapy and nephrectomy. The receptor set was obtained from a woman aged 50 to 65 with renal cell carcinoma.

V is TRBV4-2 and J is TRBJ1-1, with no clear D. Trimming pared 0 bases from V and 0 bases from J, leaving 8 bases between. The CDR3 runs to 15 residues. Per germline, CDR1 LGHNA and CDR2 YNFKEQ. In DNA, the CDR3 is TGTGCCAGCAGCCAAGACGGCACTATGAACACTGAAGCTTTCTTT. It encodes CASSQDGTMNTEAFF.

The rearrangement links TRBV18 to TRBJ2-5; 11 nucleotides agree with TRBD2. Germline loops: CDR1 KGHSH, CDR2 LQKENI. The CDR3 is 17 amino acids. Trimming at V came to 5 bases and at J to 2 bases, leaving 10 bases not matched to a gene. The CDR3 loop is CASSESPLAGEQETQYF. DNA of the CDR3: TGTGCCAGCTCAGAATCCCCACTAGCGGGGGAACAAGAGACCCAGTACTTC.

J is TRBJ1-3 and V is TRBV4-3; D call uncertain. V lost 3 bases, J lost 1 base, and 7 bases lay in between. CDR1 is LGHNA and CDR2 is YSLEER in the germline V gene. The CDR3 contains 14 residues. The CDR3 sequence is CASSQRPSGNTIYF. The CDR3, as DNA: TGCGCCAGCAGCCAGCGGCCGTCTGGAAACACCATATATTTT.

This clone was seen a few times. The V and J genes are TRBV5-1 and TRBJ1-1; 7 nucleotides align to TRBD1. This CDR3 has 15 residues. The V segment lost 3 bases and the J segment 0 bases; nucleotides outside the gene matches: 5. Germline values: CDR1 SGHRS, CDR2 YFSETQ. This chain's CDR3 is CASSYQTGMNTEAFF. CDR3 bases: TGCGCCAGCAGCTATCAGACAGGGATGAACACTGAAGCTTTCTTT.

The V and J genes are TRBV7-8 and TRBJ2-1, with TRBD1 matching 7 bases. Losses at the gene ends were 5 bases for V and 9 bases for J; bases not matched to a gene: 4. Germline V CDR1 and CDR2: SGHVS, FQNEAQ. The CDR3 is 12 residues long. The chain's CDR3 is CASSARQGEQFF. The CDR3 DNA is TGTGCCAGCAGCGCTAGACAGGGTGAGCAGTTCTTC.

The chain is built from TRBV28 and TRBJ1-2, with D tentatively TRBD1 (5 bases). The CDR3 loop spans 14 amino acids. The germline V and J ends were trimmed by 2 bases and 6 bases, with 13 bases remaining between them. From germline, CDR1 is MDHEN and CDR2 SYDVKM. CDR3 nucleotides: TGTGCCAGCAGTTTACTTCCAGGGCTAAATGGCTACACCTTC. It translates to CASSLLPGLNGYTF.

V usage is TRBV4-1 and J usage is TRBJ2-2; 13 positions agree with TRBD2. Looked up from germline, CDR1 is MGHRA and CDR2 is YSYEKL. Trimming at V came to 3 bases and at J to 7 bases, leaving 17 bases not matched to a gene. CDR3 length equals 20 residues. The CDR3 is CASSQRGSPGTSGTVGELFF. The CDR3 nucleotides are TGCGCCAGCAGCCAGAGGGGATCTCCCGGGACTAGCGGGACGGTCGGGGAGCTGTTTTTT.

This chain links TRBV6-1 with TRBJ1-4; the D is unclear. This CDR3 is 13 amino acids long. Trimming left V 7 bases short and J 6 bases short, with 12 bases between. Germline CDR1 is MNHNS and CDR2 is SASEGT. CDR3 amino acids: CASNPSVDEKLFF. CDR3 DNA sequence: TGTGCCAGCAACCCGTCTGTAGATGAAAAACTGTTTTTT.

This chain connects TRBV7-8 to TRBJ1-5, with TRBD1 identical over 8 bases. The germline CDR1 and CDR2 sequences are SGHVS and FQNEAQ. The CDR3 loop spans 16 amino acids. V dropped 4 bases and J dropped 1; count of bases not matched to a gene: 6. The CDR3 DNA follows: TGTGCCAGCAGCTCGCAGGGGGCTTGGAGCAATCAGCCCCAGCATTTT. Translating gives CASSSQGAWSNQPQHF.

The gene calls are TRBV9 and TRBJ2-3, with D uncertain. V was clipped by 3 bases and J by 1 base, with 15 bases between them. The CDR3 loop spans 16 amino acids. From germline, CDR1 is SGDLS and CDR2 YYNGEE. CDR3 nucleotide sequence: TGTGCCAGCAGCGCACGGGTCTCGACTCGCACAGATACGCAGTATTTT. Translated, it gives CASSARVSTRTDTQYF.

V gene TRBV6-6 combines with J gene TRBJ2-5; 10 bases agree with TRBD2. This CDR3 region has 16 residues. Germline V gene lookup returns CDR1 MNHNY and CDR2 SVGAGI (reference sequence). Trimming at V came to 2 bases and at J to 4 bases, leaving 7 bases not matched to a gene. This CDR3 reads CASSYVAGGRGETQYF. The CDR3 DNA reads TGTGCCAGCAGTTACGTAGCGGGGGGCCGGGGAGAGACCCAGTACTTC.

The J gene is TRBJ2-7, the V gene TRBV28; D uncertain. V was cut by 4 bases and J by 1 base, with 32 bases left in between. CDR1 MDHEN and CDR2 SYDVKM come from the germline V gene. The CDR3 loop spans 21 amino acids. CDR3 coding DNA: TGTGCCAGCAGTTCCCCCTCCGGGTCGCAACTGGGCTCCCCAATTTCCTACGAGCAGTACTTC. It specifies CASSSPSGSQLGSPISYEQYF.

This chain joins TRBV6-6 and TRBJ1-1; 7 bases fit TRBD1. J was trimmed by 2 bases and V by 9 bases; bases with no gene match: 3. Germline values: CDR1 MNHNY, CDR2 SVGAGI (reference sequence). This CDR3 contains 12 residues. CDR3 coding DNA: TGTGCCAGTAGACAGGGTAACACTGAAGCTTTCTTT. Protein sequence: CASRQGNTEAFF.

The genes are TRBV6-5 and TRBJ2-2, with 10 bases aligning to TRBD2. J gave up 0 bases and V 8 bases, and 0 bases lay outside the gene matches. The CDR3 spans 14 residues. CDR1 and CDR2 from the germline V gene are MNHEY and SVGAGI. DNA for the CDR3: TGTGCCAGCGGACTAGCGGCGAACACCGGGGAGCTGTTTTTT. Residues: CASGLAANTGELFF.

Only a few counts were recorded for this clone. The chain uses TRBV6-1 and TRBJ2-3; D may correspond to TRBD1 or TRBD2 (7 bases each). V was cut by 4 bases and J by 6 bases, with 14 bases left in between. CDR3 size: 14 residues. Germline V gene data show CDR1 as MNHNS and CDR2 as SASEGT. This CDR3 reads CASSVDREGDTQYF. The DNA for the CDR3 is TGTGCCAGCAGTGTTGACAGGGAGGGGGATACGCAGTATTTT.

The gene calls are TRBV7-2 and TRBJ2-1; 10 bases line up with TRBD2. This CDR3 region has 15 residues. V shed 5 bases, J shed 7 bases, and the junction held 8 bases outside the gene matches. Germline V gives CDR1 SGHTA, CDR2 FQGNSA. The CDR3 reads CASSLSGRAGNEQFF. The CDR3 bases are TGTGCCAGCAGCCTAAGCGGGAGGGCGGGGAATGAGCAGTTCTTC.

CDR3 in DNA: TGCAGCGTTCCCCGGACAGTTCTTGGCTCTGGAAACACCATATATTTT. This gives the protein CSVPRTVLGSGNTIYF. The chain has TRBV29-1 and TRBJ1-3; D may be TRBD1 (6 bases). Trimming cost V 5 bases and J 0 bases, with 17 bases left between them. This CDR3 contains 16 residues. Germline-derived CDR1 and CDR2 are SQVTM and ANQGSEA.

V is TRBV19 and J is TRBJ2-7; 7 positions agree with TRBD2. CDR3 length: 14 amino acids. Losses at the gene ends were 6 bases for V and 3 bases for J; bases not matched to a gene: 8. Germline V CDR1 and CDR2: LNHDA, SQIVND (reference sequence). The CDR3 protein is CASRGPTSDYEQYF. CDR3 in DNA: TGTGCCAGTAGGGGCCCCACTAGCGACTACGAGCAGTACTTC.

The chain uses TRBV28 and TRBJ2-3; 11 bases align to TRBD2. V gave up 2 bases and J gave up 6 bases; unmatched junction bases: 7. CDR1 and CDR2 from the germline V gene are MDHEN and SYDVKM. The CDR3 contains 16 residues. The CDR3 reads CASSLLSGGAEDTQYF. The CDR3 DNA is TGTGCCAGCAGTTTACTTAGCGGGGGGGCCGAGGATACGCAGTATTTT. Using reference TRBV28 and TRBJ2-3 for the parts outside the CDR3, the full variable domain is DVKVTQSSRYLVKRTGEKVFLECVQDMDHENMFWYRQDPGLGLRLIYFSYDVKMKEKGDIPEGYSVSREKKERFSLILESASTNQTSMYLCASSLLSGGAEDTQYFGPGTRLTVL.

DNA of the CDR3: TGTGCCAGCAGTCCGATCGGAGCGCTACTAGATAATTCACCCCTCCACTTT. Encoded protein: CASSPIGALLDNSPLHF. This rearrangement joins TRBV25-1 to TRBJ1-6; no clear D. V was clipped by 5 bases and J by 5 bases, with 19 bases between them. The length of the CDR3 is 17 residues. Germline V gene data show CDR1 as MGHDK and CDR2 as SYGVNS.

This clone showed up just a few times. The chain uses TRBV27 and TRBJ1-4; 9 nucleotides agree with TRBD1. Germline lookup yields CDR1 MNHEY and CDR2 SMNVEV (reference sequence). With V trimmed by 4 bases and J by 13 bases, 7 bases remained unmatched. The CDR3 length is 13 residues. The CDR3 nucleotides read TGTGCCAGCAGTTCGAACGGACAGGGGAGACTGTTTTTT. Protein: CASSSNGQGRLFF.

The V gene is TRBV7-2, the J gene TRBJ2-7; 8 nucleotides line up with TRBD1. CDR1 and CDR2 from the germline V gene are SGHTA and FQGNSA. V was clipped by 5 bases and J by 3 bases; unmatched bases: 6. The CDR3 totals 14 residues. In DNA form, the CDR3 reads TGTGCCAGCAGCCAGACGGGACAGGACTACGAGCAGTACTTC. This sequence encodes CASSQTGQDYEQYF.

This chain uses TRBV28 with TRBJ1-5; a possible D gene is TRBD1 (5 bases). The CDR3 length is 15 residues. The V end lost 6 bases, the J end lost 3 bases, and 15 bases lay between the germline ends. CDR1 is MDHEN and CDR2 is SYDVKM in the germline V gene. CDR3 coding DNA: TGTGCCAGCAGAACCATGCAGGGTACCAATCAGCCCCAGCATTTT. It specifies CASRTMQGTNQPQHF. The full variable domain, its missing parts supplied by reference TRBV28 and TRBJ1-5, is DVKVTQSSRYLVKRTGEKVFLECVQDMDHENMFWYRQDPGLGLRLIYFSYDVKMKEKGDIPEGYSVSREKKERFSLILESASTNQTSMYLCASRTMQGTNQPQHFGDGTRLSIL.

The chain uses TRBV30 and TRBJ1-2, with 7 nucleotides matching TRBD1. The CDR3 spans 14 residues. V gave up 2 bases and J gave up 2 bases; unmatched junction bases: 5. From germline, CDR1 is GTSNPN and CDR2 SVGIG (reference sequence). The CDR3 sequence: CAWSRDSTNYGYTF. The CDR3 region has the DNA TGTGCCTGGAGTCGGGACAGCACAAACTATGGCTACACCTTC.

The DNA for the CDR3 is TGTGCCAGCATCCTCGCCCCGGGACAGGGCTCCTACGAGCAGTACTTC. This codes for CASILAPGQGSYEQYF. V usage is TRBV7-2 and J usage is TRBJ2-7; 9 bases are shared with TRBD1. CDR3 length: 16 residues. Germline CDR1 is SGHTA and CDR2 is FQGNSA. V shed 7 bases and J 0 bases; nucleotides not matched to a gene: 10.

The V gene is TRBV5-1, the J gene TRBJ1-2; maybe TRBD1 (6 bases). Germline loops: CDR1 SGHRS, CDR2 YFSETQ. V shed 0 bases and J shed 5 bases, with 11 bases lying between them. The CDR3 has 14 amino acids. The CDR3 region has the DNA TGCGCCAGCAGCTTGGAGGGGGGAAGATATGGCTACACCTTC. Protein product: CASSLEGGRYGYTF.